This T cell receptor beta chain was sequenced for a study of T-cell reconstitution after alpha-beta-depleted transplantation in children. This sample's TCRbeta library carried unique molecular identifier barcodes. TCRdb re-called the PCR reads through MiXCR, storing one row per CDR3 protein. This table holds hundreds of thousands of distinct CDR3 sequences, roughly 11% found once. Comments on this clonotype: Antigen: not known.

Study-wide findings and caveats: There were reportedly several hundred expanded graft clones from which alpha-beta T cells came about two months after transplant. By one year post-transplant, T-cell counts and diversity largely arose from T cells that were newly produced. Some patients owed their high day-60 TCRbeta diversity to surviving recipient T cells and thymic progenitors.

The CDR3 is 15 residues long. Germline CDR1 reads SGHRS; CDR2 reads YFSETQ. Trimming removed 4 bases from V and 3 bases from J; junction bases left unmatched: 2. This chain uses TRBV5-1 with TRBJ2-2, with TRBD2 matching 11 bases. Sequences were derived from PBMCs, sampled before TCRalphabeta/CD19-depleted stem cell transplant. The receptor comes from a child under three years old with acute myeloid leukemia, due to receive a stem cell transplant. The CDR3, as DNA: TGCGCCAGCAGCAAGGGACTAGCGGACACCGGGGAGCTGTTTTTT. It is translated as CASSKGLADTGELFF.